This is a list of T cell receptor beta chains from one sample in a study of CD8 T cells in ankylosing spondylitis. TCRdb ran MiXCR on the 5' RACE reads and lists one entry per CDR3 protein. The repertoire holds about 170,000 distinct CDR3 sequences, with about 17% as singletons. The specimen was blood, either unsorted or a sorted T cell fraction (not recorded which). These receptor sequences come from a male donor with ankylosing spondylitis or in good health (not recorded which). CDR3s include the opening cysteine and the closing phenylalanine or tryptophan. D genes are given only for firm matches. Clone sizes are given selectively: once, few, many, or a class where the clone is expanded.

>TRBJ1-1|13|TRBV5-1|NA|many
TGCGCCAGCAGCTACCGACCCGAATCTGAAGCTTTCTTT
CASSYRPESEAFF
>TRBJ1-1|13|TRBV7-2|NA|NA
TGTGCCAGCAGCCCCGACAGAAGGGCTGAAGCTTTCTTT
CASSPDRRAEAFF
>TRBJ1-1|14|TRBV6-5|NA|few
TGTGCCACCCATCCGGTCGACACGAACACTGAAGCTTTCTTT
CATHPVDTNTEAFF
>TRBJ2-2|13|TRBV24-1|NA|NA
TGTGCCACCAAAGCTAGGGGCACCGGGGAGCTGTTTTTT
CATKARGTGELFF
>TRBJ2-2|14|TRBV15|TRBD2|NA
TGTGCCACCAGCAGAAACCCGGGAGGTGGGGAGCTGTTTTTT
CATSRNPGGGELFF
>TRBJ2-7|14|TRBV3-1|TRBD2|few
TGTGCCAGCAGCCTGGGACTAGCGAGCTACGAGCAGTACTTC
CASSLGLASYEQYF
>TRBJ2-3|16|TRBV27|TRBD1|NA
TGTGCCAGCAGTTTCGGGACAGCGAGTCCCACAGATACGCAGTATTTT
CASSFGTASPTDTQYF
>TRBJ1-2|13|TRBV7-6|NA|NA
TGTGCCAGCAGCCCCCAGTCTAGTCATGGCTACACCTTC
CASSPQSSHGYTF
>TRBJ1-5|12|TRBV12-3/TRBV12-4|TRBD1|many
TGTGCCAGCAGTAATACAGGGGGGTCCCAGCATTTT
CASSNTGGSQHF
>TRBJ2-7|13|TRBV5-1|NA|many
TGCGCCAGCAGCTTGCAGCGCGGCGCCGAGCAGTACTTC
CASSLQRGAEQYF
>TRBJ2-7|13|TRBV5-1|NA|NA
TGCGCCAGCAGCTTCGGGAACTCCTACGAGCAGTACTTC
CASSFGNSYEQYF